This T cell receptor beta chain was captured by sequencing in a study of T-cell memory formation after mild COVID-19. Overall study context: Largely, TCR clusters stayed within a single donor.

Whole-study findings and limits: Researchers report contracting CD4+ clones mostly in CM and EM, with CD8+ clones in EMRA. Second-wave clones with a day 37 peak had unconfirmed SARS-CoV-2 specificity.

Unmatched junction bases numbered 4, after V lost 2 bases and J lost 6 bases. Germline assignment: CDR1 SGDLS and CDR2 YYNGEE. The CDR3 runs 13 residues. Amplification by 5'RACE using constant-segment primers produced TCR alpha and TCR beta cDNA libraries that carried sample barcodes and UMIs. One entry per CDR3 protein, called by TCRdb with MiXCR from the 5' RACE reads. Here the sample spans fewer than 40,000 distinct CDR3 sequences, 7.5% to 8% being singletons. This clonotype appeared a few times. Its matching antigen is unknown. The TCR was taken from a young man who had mild COVID-19 (a few samples of this study predate the infection). Cell type and time point are not known. Material for sequencing was PBMCs or a T cell subset sorted from them (not recorded which). The rearrangement links TRBV9 to TRBJ1-1, with 7 bases lining up with TRBD1. The DNA of the CDR3 is TGTGCCAGCAGCGTGACAGGGAGATCTGAAGCTTTCTTT. It is translated as CASSVTGRSEAFF.